The T cell receptor delta chain under discussion was sequenced for a study of gamma-delta T cells after stem cell transplantation. TCRdb repeated clone calling on the RT-PCR reads with CATT. This sample has 2,800 or so delta-chain clones, with roughly 5.2% found just once. This clone turned up a few times. One end of the junction fails to match germline, which may point to a read error. Input material: gamma-delta T cells. This clonotype originated in a human donor. It is not recorded whose cells these are; they may come from a transplant donor.

As DNA, the CDR3 is TGTGCCTGTGACAAGGTGGGGGACCCCGCTTTGGCAGCACAACTCTTCTTT. This gives the protein CACDKVGDPALAAQLFF. The chain couples TRDV2 to TRDJ2; 7 positions agree with TRDD3. CDR1 is GEAIGNYY and CDR2 is EKD in the germline V gene. The CDR3 covers 17 residues.